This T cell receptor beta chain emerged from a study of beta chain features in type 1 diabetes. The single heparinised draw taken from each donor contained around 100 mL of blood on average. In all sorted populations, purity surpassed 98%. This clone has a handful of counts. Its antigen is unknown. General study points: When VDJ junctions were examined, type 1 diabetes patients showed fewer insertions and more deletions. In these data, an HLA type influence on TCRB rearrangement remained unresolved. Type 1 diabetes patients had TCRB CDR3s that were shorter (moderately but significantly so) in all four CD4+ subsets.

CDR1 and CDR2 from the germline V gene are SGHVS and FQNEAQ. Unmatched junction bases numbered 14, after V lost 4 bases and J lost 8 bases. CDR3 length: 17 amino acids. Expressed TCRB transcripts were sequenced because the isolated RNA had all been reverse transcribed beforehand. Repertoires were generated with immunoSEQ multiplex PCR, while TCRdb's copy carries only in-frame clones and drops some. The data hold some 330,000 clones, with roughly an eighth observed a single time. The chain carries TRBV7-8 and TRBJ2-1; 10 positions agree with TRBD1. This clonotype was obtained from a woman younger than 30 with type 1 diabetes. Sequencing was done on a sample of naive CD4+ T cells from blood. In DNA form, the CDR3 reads TGTGCCAGCAGCTCCCCACCACCGGGACAGGGGAATGATGAGCAGTTCTTC. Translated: CASSSPPPGQGNDEQFF.